The text below deals with one T cell receptor (beta chain). Per the original methods: Quantification of nucleated cells was approximated via reference gene primer amplification. The assay was immunoSEQ multiplex PCR, and TCRdb's table has in-frame clones only and misses some. For V, J and clone size, that table is used; D and trimming come from the DNA. The sample carries some 200,000 clones, more than 75% recorded once. This entry is derived from a study of blood T cell repertoires in COVID-19. Study-wide context: Spain, Italy and the United States supplied samples that represented acute and convalescent COVID-19. T cells, B-cell-depleted T cells, or PBMCs supplied cDNA or gDNA.

The CDR3 extends over 14 amino acids. The germline V gene has CDR1 SGDLS and CDR2 YYNGEE. Trimming took 0 bases from V and 11 from J, leaving 17 bases between them. The receptor was derived from a man aged 45-65 years with acute or convalescent COVID-19. The specimen was peripheral blood. The chain has TRBV9 and TRBJ1-1, with a weak D call TRBD1 (6 bases). The CDR3: CASSVGAGAVGAFF. The CDR3 coding sequence is TGTGCCAGCAGCGTAGGGGCAGGGGCCGTCGGGGCTTTCTTT.